The subject of this entry is one T cell receptor (beta chain). Germline assignment: CDR1 SGHDT and CDR2 YYEEEE. Losses at the gene ends were 2 bases for V and 2 bases for J; bases not matched to a gene: 10. This CDR3 is built from 17 residues. RNA in amounts of about 0.5 to 1 ug was reverse transcribed with random hexamers. Amplification of TCR beta CDR3 used immunoSEQ multiplex PCR across 54 Vbeta and 13 Jbeta. TCRdb reprocessed the immunoSEQ multiplex PCR reads with MiXCR, giving one entry per CDR3 protein. Of 130,000 or so distinct CDR3 sequences in the sample, around nine tenths were seen once. Blood CD8+ and CD4+ T cells underwent high-throughput TCR beta sequencing. TEMRA cells were FACS-enriched, with CD8+ and CD4+ T cells isolated negatively. The sample originates from a study of CD8 T cells in Susac syndrome.

J is TRBJ1-5 and V is TRBV5-6, with 7 bases that match TRBD1. The sample consisted of CD8+ T cells from PBMCs. The sequence came from a human donor with multiple sclerosis. The CDR3: CASSFGQGVIGNQPQHF. CDR3 coding DNA: TGTGCCAGCAGCTTCGGGCAGGGGGTGATCGGCAATCAGCCCCAGCATTTT. The full variable domain, its missing parts supplied by reference TRBV5-6 and TRBJ1-5, is DAGVTQSPTHLIKTRGQQVTLRCSPKSGHDTVSWYQQALGQGPQFIFQYYEEEERQRGNFPDRFSGHQFPNYSSELNVNALLLGDSALYLCASSFGQGVIGNQPQHFGDGTRLSIL.